This TCR beta chain was sequenced for a study of T cell repertoires in cytomegalovirus infection. This clonotype has a count of ten or more. Antigen specificity is unknown. TCRdb re-derived calls from the reads in MiXCR, one entry per CDR3 protein. The sample shows roughly 240,000 distinct CDR3 sequences, roughly 6.5% of them seen only once. General study results and limits: Ex vivo responses were dominated by HLA-C-restricted CMV-specific TCR beta clonotypes. The cumulative frequency of public TCR beta families distinguished individuals who carried CMV together with the relevant HLA.

The germline CDR1 and CDR2 sequences are SGHVS and FNYEAQ. Trimming took 3 bases from V and 4 from J; bases not matched to a gene: 6. CDR3 length equals 16 residues. The sample comprised PBMCs. The origin of this receptor is a human donor in good health (CMV status not recorded). Some clones in this sample may be carry-over from other donors' samples. The chain is built from TRBV7-6 and TRBJ2-1; 10 bases map to TRBD2. The CDR3 bases are TGTGCCAGCAGCTTTCCTAGCGGGGGCGCTTACAATGAGCAGTTCTTC. It yields the protein CASSFPSGGAYNEQFF.